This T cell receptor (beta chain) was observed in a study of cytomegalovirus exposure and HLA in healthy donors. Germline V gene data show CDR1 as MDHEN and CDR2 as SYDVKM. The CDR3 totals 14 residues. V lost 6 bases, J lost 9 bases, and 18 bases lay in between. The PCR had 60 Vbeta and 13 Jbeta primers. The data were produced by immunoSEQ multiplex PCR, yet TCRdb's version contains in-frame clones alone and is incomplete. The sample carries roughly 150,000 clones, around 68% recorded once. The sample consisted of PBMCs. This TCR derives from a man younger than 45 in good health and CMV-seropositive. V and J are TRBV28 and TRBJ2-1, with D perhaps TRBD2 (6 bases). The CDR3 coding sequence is TGTGCCAGCAGCTCTCCTGGGGGGAGGAGTGAGCAGTTCTTC. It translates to CASSSPGGRSEQFF.